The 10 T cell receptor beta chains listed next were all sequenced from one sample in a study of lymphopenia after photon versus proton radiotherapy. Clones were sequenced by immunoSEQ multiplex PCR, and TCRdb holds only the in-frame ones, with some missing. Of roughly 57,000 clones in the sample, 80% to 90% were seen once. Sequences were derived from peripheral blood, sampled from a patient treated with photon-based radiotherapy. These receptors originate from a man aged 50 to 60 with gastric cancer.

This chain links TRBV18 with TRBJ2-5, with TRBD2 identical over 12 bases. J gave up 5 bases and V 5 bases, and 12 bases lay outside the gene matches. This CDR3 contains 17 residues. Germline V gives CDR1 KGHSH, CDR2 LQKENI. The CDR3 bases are TGTGCCAGCTCATCGCGCTCCGGGACTAGCGGGCCGGAGACCCAGTACTTC. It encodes CASSSRSGTSGPETQYF.

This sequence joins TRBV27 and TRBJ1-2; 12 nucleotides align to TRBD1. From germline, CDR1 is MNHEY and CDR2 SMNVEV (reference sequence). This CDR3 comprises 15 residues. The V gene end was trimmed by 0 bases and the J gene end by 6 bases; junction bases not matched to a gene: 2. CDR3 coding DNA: TGTGCCAGCAGTTTATCGGGACAGGGGGCCAATGGCTACACCTTC. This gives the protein CASSLSGQGANGYTF.

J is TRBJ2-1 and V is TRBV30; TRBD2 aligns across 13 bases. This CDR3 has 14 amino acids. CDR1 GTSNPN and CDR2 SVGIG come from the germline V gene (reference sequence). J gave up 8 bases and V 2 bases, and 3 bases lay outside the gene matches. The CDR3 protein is CAWSLGLAGYEQFF. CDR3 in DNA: TGTGCCTGGAGTCTGGGACTAGCGGGATATGAGCAGTTCTTC.

CDR3 protein: CASSLGQNYEQYF. CDR3 in DNA: TGTGCCAGCAGCTTAGGGCAGAACTACGAGCAGTACTTC. V and J are TRBV7-6 and TRBJ2-7; D is unclear. Trimming shortened V by 1 base and J by 3 bases, and 7 bases separated the two germline ends. The CDR3 loop spans 13 amino acids. CDR1 and CDR2 from the germline V gene are SGHVS and FNYEAQ.

Here the CDR3 reads CAWSHRGMNTEAFF. CDR3 coding DNA: TGTGCCTGGAGCCACAGGGGAATGAACACTGAAGCTTTCTTT. The J gene is TRBJ1-1, the V gene TRBV30, with 7 nucleotides matching TRBD1. Trimming cost V 3 bases and J 0 bases; bases outside gene matches: 4. Germline lookup yields CDR1 GTSNPN and CDR2 SVGIG (reference sequence). The CDR3 consists of 14 residues.

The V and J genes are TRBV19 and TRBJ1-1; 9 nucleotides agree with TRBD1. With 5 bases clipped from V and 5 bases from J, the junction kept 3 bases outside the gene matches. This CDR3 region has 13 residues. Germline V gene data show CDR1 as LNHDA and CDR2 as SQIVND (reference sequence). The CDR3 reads CASSPTGGTEAFF. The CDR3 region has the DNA TGTGCCAGTAGTCCGACAGGGGGGACTGAAGCTTTCTTT. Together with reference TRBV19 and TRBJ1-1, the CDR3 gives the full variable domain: DGGITQSPKYLFRKEGQNVTLSCEQNLNHDAMYWYRQDPGQGLRLIYYSQIVNDFQKGDIAEGYSVSREKKESFPLTVTSAQKNPTAFYLCASSPTGGTEAFFGQGTRLTVV.

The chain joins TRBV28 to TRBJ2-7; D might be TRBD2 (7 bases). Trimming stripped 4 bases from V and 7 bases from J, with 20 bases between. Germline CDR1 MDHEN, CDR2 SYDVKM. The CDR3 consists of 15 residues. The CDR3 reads CASSSGGGSPVEQYF. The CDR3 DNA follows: TGTGCCAGCAGTTCCGGGGGCGGGAGCCCCGTGGAGCAGTACTTC.

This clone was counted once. The CDR3 DNA reads TGTGCCAGCAGCTTAGGCCGGGGGTTTAGCAATCAGCCCCAGCATTTT. Translating it yields CASSLGRGFSNQPQHF. The chain carries TRBV13 and TRBJ1-5, with a tentative D call TRBD1 (5 bases). Germline V gives CDR1 PRHDT, CDR2 FYEKMQ (reference sequence). Deletions cut 0 bases from V and 0 bases from J, with 9 bases between. The CDR3 has 16 residues.

In DNA form, the CDR3 reads TGTGCCAGCAGTTTTGGGGGGCTCTATGGCTACACCTTC. Translating gives CASSFGGLYGYTF. This chain connects TRBV28 to TRBJ1-2; D perhaps matches TRBD1 (6 bases). Germline V lookup: CDR1 MDHEN, CDR2 SYDVKM. Trimming stripped 3 bases from V and 4 bases from J, with 9 bases between. This CDR3 contains 13 residues.

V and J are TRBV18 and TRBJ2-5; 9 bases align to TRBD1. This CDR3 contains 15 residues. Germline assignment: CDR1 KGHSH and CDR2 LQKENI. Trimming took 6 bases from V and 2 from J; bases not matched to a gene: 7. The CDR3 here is CASSGTGLNQETQYF. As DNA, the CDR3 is TGTGCCAGCTCCGGGACAGGGCTCAATCAAGAGACCCAGTACTTC.